Listed here are 21 T cell receptor beta chains from one sample, sequenced in a study of Graves' ophthalmopathy and Graves' hyperthyroidism (dated by TCRdb to the late 2010s). Instrument on record: Illumina HiSeq 2000. TCR beta CDR3 regions were amplified from RNA transcripts for repertoire sequencing. A first-round RT-PCR used HTBI primers with the Qiagen OneStep RT-PCR kit, followed by a second-round multiplex PCR, size selection and purification. In-frame beta chains were kept once TCRdb had trimmed the public reads at Q25 with fastp and called clones with MiXCR. All rows with the same CDR3 protein become a single entry with the most common DNA and genes. The sample table records more than 1,000,000 distinct CDR3 sequences; 35% to 40% of these occur just once. In total, the top ten clones hold over 8.5% of the sample. The sample comprised peripheral blood or thyroid tissue (not recorded which). The receptors were gathered from an adult man with Graves' hyperthyroidism.

The chain is built from TRBV25-1 and TRBJ2-7; D unresolved. The J call may be mistaken, given a closer DNA end match to TRBJ2-1. The CDR3 extends over 13 amino acids. Germline lookup yields CDR1 MGHDK and CDR2 SYGVNS. The CDR3 region is CASSGSESGEQFF. The CDR3, as DNA: TGTGCCAGCAGTGGGAGTGAGTCGGGTGAGCAGTTCTTC.

This clonotype was detected only a few times. This chain uses TRBV5-6 with TRBJ2-7; the match to TRBD1 covers 8 bases. With 1 base clipped from V and 6 bases from J, the junction kept 15 bases outside the gene matches. Germline CDR1 and CDR2: SGHDT and YYEEEE. The CDR3 spans 17 residues. The CDR3 nucleotides read TGTGCCAGCAGCTTGATCTGGGGAGGTGGACAGGGAGGCGAGCAGTACTTC. Protein sequence: CASSLIWGGGQGGEQYF.

The sample holds many counts of this clonotype. This chain connects TRBV7-2 to TRBJ2-7; no clear D gene. The CDR3 runs 11 residues. Trimming removed 4 bases from V and 4 bases from J, with 5 bases in between. Germline CDR1 is SGHTA and CDR2 is FQGNSA. The CDR3: CASSYRYEQYF. The DNA of the CDR3 is TGTGCCAGCAGCTACCGGTACGAGCAGTACTTC. The full variable domain, rest sourced from reference TRBV7-2 and TRBJ2-7, is GAGVSQSPSNKVTEKGKDVELRCDPISGHTALYWYRQSLGQGLEFLIYFQGNSAPDKSGLPSDRFSAERTGGSVSTLTIQRTQQEDSAVYLCASSYRYEQYFGPGTRLTVT.

Ten or more counts support this clonotype. The gene calls are TRBV7-9 and TRBJ2-7; D gene uncertain. CDR3 size: 12 residues. V was pared by 5 bases and J by 4 bases, with 9 bases between. Germline V CDR1 and CDR2: SEHNR, FQNEAQ (reference sequence). This CDR3 is CASSPNGYEQYF. Written as DNA, the CDR3 is TGTGCCAGCAGCCCCAATGGGTACGAGCAGTACTTC.

This clonotype was detected once. This rearrangement joins TRBV20-1 to TRBJ1-5; 7 bases agree with TRBD1. The length of the CDR3 is 15 residues. Germline CDR1 reads DFQATT; CDR2 reads SNEGSKA (reference sequence). After removal of 5 bases from V and 0 bases from J, the junction contained 7 bases not matched to a gene. As DNA, the CDR3 is TGCAGTGCTTCCCCAGGGGGTTATAGCAATCAGCCCCAGCATTTT. This translates into CSASPGGYSNQPQHF.

This clonotype was recorded a few times. The CDR3 sequence: CASRPWAGVDTDTQYF. Written as DNA, the CDR3 is TGTGCCAGCAGACCTTGGGCGGGGGTGGACACAGATACGCAGTATTTT. This rearrangement joins TRBV2 to TRBJ2-3; TRBD2 agrees at 7 bases. CDR1 is SNHLY and CDR2 is FYNNEI in the germline V gene. This CDR3 is built from 16 residues. With 6 bases clipped from V and 2 bases from J, the junction kept 11 bases outside the gene matches. Based on the CDR3 plus reference TRBV2 and TRBJ2-3, the full variable domain is EPEVTQTPSHQVTQMGQEVILRCVPISNHLYFYWYRQILGQKVEFLVSFYNNEISEKSEIFDDQFSVERPDGSNFTLKIRSTKLEDSAMYFCASRPWAGVDTDTQYFGPGTRLTVL.

Of note for this clonotype: Since a much larger clone is just one base distant, this may be a read error. As the CDR3 is not closed by the conserved phenylalanine or tryptophan, this likely results from a read error. The gene calls are TRBV5-1 and TRBJ1-1; D ambiguous. This CDR3 region has 13 residues. Trimming left V 1 base short and J 5 bases short, with 9 bases between. Germline CDR1 reads SGHRS; CDR2 reads YFSETQ. DNA of the CDR3: TGCGCCAGCAGCTTGCCGGGTAAGACTGAAGCTTTCCTT. Its protein product is CASSLPGKTEAFL.

A word on this clonotype: One end of the junction fails to match germline, which may point to a read error. This chain connects TRBV12-3 or TRBV12-4 to TRBJ2-7; D ambiguous. This CDR3 spans 15 amino acids. CDR3 sequence reads: CASSYEWRSGNDQYF. CDR3 coding DNA: TGTGCCAGCAGTTATGAGTGGCGGAGTGGCAACGACCAGTACTTC.

Only a few counts were recorded for this clonotype. This CDR3 reads CSVGTRSYEQYF. The CDR3 DNA reads TGCAGCGTTGGGACGAGGTCCTACGAGCAGTACTTC. V and J are TRBV29-1 and TRBJ2-7; D is unclear. The CDR3 extends over 12 amino acids. Trimming took off 4 bases at V and 1 base at J, with 8 bases between the two ends. Germline V gene data show CDR1 as SQVTM and CDR2 as ANQGSEA.

This clonotype was seen repeatedly, ten times or more. This chain connects TRBV7-8 to TRBJ2-7; perhaps TRBD2 as D (6 bases). V gave up 3 bases and J gave up 4 bases, with 16 bases separating them. The germline V gene has CDR1 SGHVS and CDR2 FQNEAQ. The CDR3 has 15 amino acids. The CDR3 protein is CASSFDGSHYYEQYF. The CDR3 DNA follows: TGTGCCAGCAGCTTTGACGGGAGCCATTATTACGAGCAGTACTTC.

This clonotype was counted ten times or more. The gene calls are TRBV14 and TRBJ1-3, with D unresolved. V was shortened by 1 base and J by 2 bases, with 9 bases between the two germline ends. Germline assignment: CDR1 SGHDN and CDR2 FVKESK. CDR3 length: 15 amino acids. The CDR3 region has the DNA TGTGCCAGCAGCCAAGGAATTCCACCTGGAAACACCATATATTTT. Translated: CASSQGIPPGNTIYF.

This clonotype has just a few counts. Compared with germline, one end of the junction differs, possibly owing to a read error. V gene TRBV10-2 combines with J gene TRBJ1-2, with TRBD1 as a possible D gene (6 bases). Germline loops: CDR1 WSHSY, CDR2 SAAADI. The CDR3 sequence is 12 residues long. CDR3 nucleotide sequence: TGTGCCAGCAGAGCAGGGGCGGGTGGCTACACCTTC. Its protein is CASRAGAGGYTF.

As concerns this clonotype: A much larger clonotype is one base distant, so this may be a read error. This chain connects TRBV20-1 to TRBJ2-7; D is possibly TRBD2 (6 bases). This CDR3 has 12 amino acids. Germline CDR1 is DFQATT and CDR2 is SNEGSKA (reference sequence). V dropped 1 base and J dropped 10 bases, with 14 bases sitting between them. This chain's CDR3 is CSARAGLSLQYF. CDR3 in DNA: TGCAGTGCTAGAGCGGGACTCTCTCTTCAGTACTTC.

This chain links TRBV11-1 with TRBJ2-7, with 7 positions matching TRBD1. In germline, CDR1 is SGHAT, CDR2 FQDESV (reference sequence). CDR3 length: 13 amino acids. With 5 bases clipped from V and 6 bases from J, the junction kept 7 bases outside the gene matches. The CDR3 sequence: CASSTGARPEQYF. The DNA for the CDR3 is TGTGCCAGCAGCACAGGGGCGCGGCCCGAGCAGTACTTC.

As regards this clonotype: The junction does not match germline at one end; this may be a read error. The chain joins TRBV10-2 to TRBJ1-6; D uncertain. Germline V gene sequence: CDR1 WSHSY, CDR2 SAAADI. The CDR3 has 16 residues. The CDR3 region is CASSYSEEAANSPLHF. In DNA, the CDR3 is TGTGCCAGCAGTTACTCGGAGGAGGCAGCCAATTCACCCCTCCACTTT.

This clonotype was counted at least ten times. The chain joins TRBV24-1 to TRBJ1-4; the D gene is possibly TRBD1 (5 bases). The CDR3 totals 13 residues. Germline V gene lookup returns CDR1 KGHDR and CDR2 SFDVKD. Trimming removed 7 bases at V and 4 bases at J, with 9 bases between. The CDR3 is CATRGVRNEKLFF. For the CDR3, the DNA is TGTGCCACCAGAGGGGTTCGTAATGAAAAACTGTTTTTT.

Turning to this clonotype: The junction departs from germline at one end; a sequencing error may be responsible. This chain joins TRBV10-3 and TRBJ2-2, with no clear D. The CDR3 length is 14 residues. CDR1 and CDR2 from the germline V gene are ENHRY and SYGVKD. The CDR3 sequence is CASSFFSGTGELFF. In nucleotides, the CDR3 is TGTGCCAGCAGTTTTTTCAGTGGCACCGGGGAGCTGTTTTTT.

At least ten counts were recorded for this clonotype. This sequence joins TRBV20-1 and TRBJ1-5; TRBD1 matches at 8 bases. The CDR3 runs 15 residues. With 6 bases clipped from V and 5 bases from J, the junction kept 12 bases outside the gene matches. Germline V gene sequence: CDR1 DFQATT, CDR2 SNEGSKA (reference sequence). CDR3 protein: CSASGQGLLDQPQHF. In DNA, the CDR3 is TGCAGTGCGTCTGGACAGGGCTTACTCGATCAGCCCCAGCATTTT.

V usage is TRBV2 and J usage is TRBJ1-3; D gene uncertain. This CDR3 is 11 amino acids long. Germline CDR1 SNHLY, CDR2 FYNNEI. V dropped 3 bases and J dropped 9 bases, with 6 bases sitting between them. CDR3: CASSDVVTIYF. For the CDR3, the DNA is TGTGCCAGCAGTGACGTGGTCACCATATATTTT. The variable domain in full, completed from reference TRBV2 and TRBJ1-3, reads EPEVTQTPSHQVTQMGQEVILRCVPISNHLYFYWYRQILGQKVEFLVSFYNNEISEKSEIFDDQFSVERPDGSNFTLKIRSTKLEDSAMYFCASSDVVTIYFGEGSWLTVV.

The rearrangement joins TRBV29-1 to TRBJ2-6, with D possibly being TRBD1 (5 bases). The germline V gene has CDR1 SQVTM and CDR2 ANQGSEA. The CDR3 loop spans 15 amino acids. Trimming took 8 bases from V and 2 from J, leaving 16 bases between them. The CDR3: CSRSDQGTGANVLTF. For the CDR3, the DNA is TGCAGCCGATCGGATCAGGGTACTGGGGCCAACGTCCTGACTTTC.

As for this clonotype: One end of the junction is discordant with germline, which a read error may explain. The CDR3 loop reads CASSYTSGGQETQYF. Here the CDR3 DNA reads TGTGCCAGCAGTTACACTAGCGGGGGGCAAGAGACCCAGTACTTC. V gene TRBV10-3 combines with J gene TRBJ2-5, with 12 bases fitting TRBD2. CDR3 length: 15 residues. In germline, CDR1 is ENHRY, CDR2 SYGVKD.